The 4 T cell receptor beta chains given below trace back to one sample, sequenced in a study of blood T cell repertoires in COVID-19. Assay: immunoSEQ multiplex PCR; the TCRdb copy retains only in-frame clones and omits some. The table lists a few hundred thousand clones, around 84% of them singletons, with under 9% in the top ten. Sample: peripheral blood. The receptor set was obtained from a woman aged 70-85 years with active or convalescent COVID-19.

This chain joins TRBV5-4 and TRBJ1-6; D might be TRBD1 (5 bases). The V gene lost 6 bases and the J gene lost 10 bases, with 14 bases spanning the gap. The CDR3 runs to 13 residues. From germline, CDR1 is SGHNT and CDR2 YYREEE (reference sequence). The CDR3 DNA reads TGTGCCAGCACCTACGGGGGAGGGTCACCCCTCCACTTT. Residues: CASTYGGGSPLHF.

The chain combines TRBV5-5 with TRBJ1-2, with TRBD1 identical over 11 bases. The CDR3 length is 14 residues. CDR1 is SGHKS, CDR2 YYEKEE, per germline (reference sequence). Trimming cost V 4 bases and J 6 bases; bases outside gene matches: 5. In DNA, the CDR3 is TGTGCCAGCAGCACCGGGACAGGGGGTAATGGCTACACCTTC. It translates to CASSTGTGGNGYTF.

The V gene is TRBV18, the J gene TRBJ2-5; possible D gene TRBD2, 6 bases. This CDR3 has 13 amino acids. Trimming stripped 1 base from V and 4 bases from J, with 7 bases between. Germline values: CDR1 KGHSH, CDR2 LQKENI. CDR3 nucleotide sequence: TGTGCCAGCTCACCACGGGGGGTAGAGACCCAGTACTTC. It translates to CASSPRGVETQYF.

V and J are TRBV19 and TRBJ1-5; no clear D. V was shortened by 4 bases and J by 11 bases, with 9 bases between the two germline ends. CDR3 length equals 11 residues. CDR1 is LNHDA and CDR2 is SQIVND in the germline V gene (reference sequence). As DNA, the CDR3 is TGTGCCAGTAGTACCGAGGGAGCCCAGCATTTT. Its protein product is CASSTEGAQHF.